The sequence of this T cell receptor beta chain was determined in a study of blood T cell repertoires in COVID-19. CDR1 and CDR2 (germline): SGDLS, YYNGEE. The CDR3 consists of 15 residues. Unmatched junction bases numbered 5, after V lost 3 bases and J lost 4 bases. Clones were sequenced by immunoSEQ multiplex PCR, and TCRdb holds only the in-frame ones, with some missing. The top ten hold nearly 4.5% of the sample, which has about 170,000 clones, around four fifths seen once. This study enrolled people aged 18 to 89 from around 26 US geographic areas. The TCR comes from a woman aged 45-60 years who had recovered from COVID-19. The sample consisted of PBMCs or T cells enriched from blood (not recorded which). The V and J genes are TRBV9 and TRBJ2-3; TRBD2 aligns across 10 bases. CDR3 region: CASSALAGVADTQYF. The CDR3 DNA reads TGTGCCAGCAGCGCGCTAGCGGGAGTAGCAGATACGCAGTATTTT.